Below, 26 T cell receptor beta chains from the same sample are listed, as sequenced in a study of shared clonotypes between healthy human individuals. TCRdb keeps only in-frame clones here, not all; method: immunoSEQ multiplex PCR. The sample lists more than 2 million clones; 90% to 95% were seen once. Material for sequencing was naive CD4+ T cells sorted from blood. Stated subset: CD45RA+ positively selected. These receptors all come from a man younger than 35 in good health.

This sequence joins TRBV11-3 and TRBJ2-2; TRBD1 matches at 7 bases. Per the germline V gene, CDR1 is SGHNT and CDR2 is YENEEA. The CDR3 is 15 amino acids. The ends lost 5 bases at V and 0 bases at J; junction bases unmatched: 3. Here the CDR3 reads CASSPGTANTGELFF. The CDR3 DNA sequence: TGTGCCAGCAGCCCAGGGACAGCGAACACCGGGGAGCTGTTTTTT.

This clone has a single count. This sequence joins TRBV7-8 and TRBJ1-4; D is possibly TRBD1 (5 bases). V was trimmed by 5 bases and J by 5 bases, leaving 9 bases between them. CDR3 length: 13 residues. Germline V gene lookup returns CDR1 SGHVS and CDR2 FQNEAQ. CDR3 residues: CASSGTVNEKLFF. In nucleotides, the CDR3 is TGTGCCAGCAGCGGGACGGTCAATGAAAAACTGTTTTTT.

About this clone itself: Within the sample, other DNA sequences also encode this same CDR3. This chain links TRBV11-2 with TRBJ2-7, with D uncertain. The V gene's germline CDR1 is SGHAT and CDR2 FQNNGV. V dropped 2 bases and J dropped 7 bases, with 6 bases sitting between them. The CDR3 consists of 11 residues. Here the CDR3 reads CASSLSLEQYF. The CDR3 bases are TGTGCCAGCAGCTTATCCCTTGAGCAGTACTTC. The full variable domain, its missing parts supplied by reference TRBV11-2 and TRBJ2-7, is EAGVAQSPRYKIIEKRQSVAFWCNPISGHATLYWYQQILGQGPKLLIQFQNNGVVDDSQLPKDRFSAERLKGVDSTLKIQPAKLEDSAVYLCASSLSLEQYFGPGTRLTVT.

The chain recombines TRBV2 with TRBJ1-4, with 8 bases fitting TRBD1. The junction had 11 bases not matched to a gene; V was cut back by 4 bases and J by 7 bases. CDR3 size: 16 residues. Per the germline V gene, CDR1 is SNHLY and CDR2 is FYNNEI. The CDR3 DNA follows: TGTGCCAGCAGTGGGCAGGGGGCGAAAAACGGTGAAAAACTGTTTTTT. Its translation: CASSGQGAKNGEKLFF.

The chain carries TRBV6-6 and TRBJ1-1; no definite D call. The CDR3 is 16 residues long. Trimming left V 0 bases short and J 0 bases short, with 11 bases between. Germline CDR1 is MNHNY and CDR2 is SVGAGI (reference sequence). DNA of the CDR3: TGTGCCAGCAGTTACTCCACTCCCGGGATGAACACTGAAGCTTTCTTT. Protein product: CASSYSTPGMNTEAFF.

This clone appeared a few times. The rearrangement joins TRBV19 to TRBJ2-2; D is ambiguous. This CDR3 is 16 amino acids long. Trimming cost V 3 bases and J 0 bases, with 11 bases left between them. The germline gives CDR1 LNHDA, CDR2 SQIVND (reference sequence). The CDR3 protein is CASSIFGRANTGELFF. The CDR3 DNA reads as TGTGCCAGTAGTATTTTCGGCAGAGCGAACACCGGGGAGCTGTTTTTT.

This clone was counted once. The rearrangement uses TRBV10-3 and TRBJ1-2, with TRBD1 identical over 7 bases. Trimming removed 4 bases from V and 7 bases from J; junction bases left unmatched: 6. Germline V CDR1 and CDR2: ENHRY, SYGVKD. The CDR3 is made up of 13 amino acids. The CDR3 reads CAISGRQGPGYTF. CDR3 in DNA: TGTGCCATCAGTGGCAGACAGGGCCCTGGCTACACCTTC.

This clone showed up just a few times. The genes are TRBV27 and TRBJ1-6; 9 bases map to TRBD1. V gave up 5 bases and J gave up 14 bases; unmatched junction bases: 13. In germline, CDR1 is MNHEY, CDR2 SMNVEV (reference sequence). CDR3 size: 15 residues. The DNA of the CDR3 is TGTGCCAGCAGTAGTTGGGGGACAGGGAAAGAGACCCTCCACTTT. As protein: CASSSWGTGKETLHF.

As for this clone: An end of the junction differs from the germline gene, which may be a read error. As DNA, the CDR3 is TGTGCCAGCTCAACGGGACAGTCCTTACTTTCAGCCCTCCACTTT. This translates into CASSTGQSLLSALHF. The gene calls are TRBV18 and TRBJ1-6; 7 nucleotides agree with TRBD1. The germline V gene encodes CDR1 KGHSH and CDR2 LQKENI. The CDR3 runs 15 residues.

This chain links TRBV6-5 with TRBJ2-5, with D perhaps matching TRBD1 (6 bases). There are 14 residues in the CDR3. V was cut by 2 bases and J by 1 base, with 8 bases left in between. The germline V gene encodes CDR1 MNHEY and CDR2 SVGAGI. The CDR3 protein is CASSYLDSQETQYF. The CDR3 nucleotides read TGTGCCAGCAGTTACCTGGACAGCCAAGAGACCCAGTACTTC.

The CDR3 is CSVEGGTSSSYNEQFF. CDR3 nucleotide sequence: TGCAGCGTTGAAGGGGGAACGAGTAGCTCCTACAATGAGCAGTTCTTC. The chain employs TRBV29-1 and TRBJ2-1; no reliable D call. The CDR3 consists of 16 residues. Per germline, CDR1 SQVTM and CDR2 ANQGSEA. V was clipped by 1 base and J by 0 bases, with 13 bases between them.

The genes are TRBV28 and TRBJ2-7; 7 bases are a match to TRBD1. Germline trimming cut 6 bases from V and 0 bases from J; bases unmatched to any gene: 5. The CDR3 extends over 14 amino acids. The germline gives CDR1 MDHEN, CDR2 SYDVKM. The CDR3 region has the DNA TGTGCCAGCAGGACAGGGAAGAGCTCCTACGAGCAGTACTTC. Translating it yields CASRTGKSSYEQYF.

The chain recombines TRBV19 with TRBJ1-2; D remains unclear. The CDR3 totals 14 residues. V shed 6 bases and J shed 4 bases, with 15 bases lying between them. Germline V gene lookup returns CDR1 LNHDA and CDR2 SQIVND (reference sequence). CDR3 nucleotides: TGTGCCAGTAGCCGGACGAGCGGACCCTATGGCTACACCTTC. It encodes CASSRTSGPYGYTF.

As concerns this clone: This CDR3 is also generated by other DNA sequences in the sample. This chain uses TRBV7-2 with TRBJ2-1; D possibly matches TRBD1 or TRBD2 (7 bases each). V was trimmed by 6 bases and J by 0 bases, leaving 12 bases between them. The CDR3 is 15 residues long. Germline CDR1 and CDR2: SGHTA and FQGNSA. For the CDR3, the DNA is TGTGCCAGCAGTCAGGGGGGGAGCTCCTACAATGAGCAGTTCTTC. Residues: CASSQGGSSYNEQFF.

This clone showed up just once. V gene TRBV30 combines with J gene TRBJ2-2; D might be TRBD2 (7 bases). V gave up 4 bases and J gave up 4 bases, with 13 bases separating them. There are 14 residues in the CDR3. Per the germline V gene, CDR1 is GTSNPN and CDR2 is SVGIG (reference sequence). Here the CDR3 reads CAWNRRGRTGELFF. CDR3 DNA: TGTGCCTGGAATCGGCGGGGGCGCACCGGGGAGCTGTTTTTT.

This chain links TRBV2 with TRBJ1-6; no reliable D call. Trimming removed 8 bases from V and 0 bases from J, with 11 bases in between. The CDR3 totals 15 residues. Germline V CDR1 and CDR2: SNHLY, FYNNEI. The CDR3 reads CASLDTSSYNSPLHF. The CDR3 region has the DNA TGTGCCAGCCTTGACACGAGCTCCTATAATTCACCCCTCCACTTT.

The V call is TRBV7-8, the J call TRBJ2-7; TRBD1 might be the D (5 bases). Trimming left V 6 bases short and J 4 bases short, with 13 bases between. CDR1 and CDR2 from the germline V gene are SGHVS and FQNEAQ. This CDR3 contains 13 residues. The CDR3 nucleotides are TGTGCCAGCAGTTCCGCAGGGTTTTACGAGCAGTACTTC. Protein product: CASSSAGFYEQYF.

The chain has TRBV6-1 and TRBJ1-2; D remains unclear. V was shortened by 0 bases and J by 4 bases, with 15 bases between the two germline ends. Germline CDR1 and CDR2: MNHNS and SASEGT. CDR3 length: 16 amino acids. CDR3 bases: TGTGCCAGCAGTGAAGCGAGGGCCACAGTCTTCTATGGCTACACCTTC. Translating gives CASSEARATVFYGYTF.

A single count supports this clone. In nucleotides, the CDR3 is TGCGCCAGCAGCTCTGAGGGGACAGGGGGCGCGAAGACCCAGTACTTC. Translation gives CASSSEGTGGAKTQYF. The chain is built from TRBV5-1 and TRBJ2-5; 12 positions agree with TRBD1. The CDR3 spans 16 residues. The germline CDR1 and CDR2 sequences are SGHRS and YFSETQ. Losses at the gene ends were 3 bases for V and 6 bases for J; bases not matched to a gene: 9.

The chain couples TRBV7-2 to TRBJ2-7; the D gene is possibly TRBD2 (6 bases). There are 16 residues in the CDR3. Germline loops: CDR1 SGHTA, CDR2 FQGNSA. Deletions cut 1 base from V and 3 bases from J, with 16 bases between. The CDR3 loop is CASSLGFGGKLYEQYF. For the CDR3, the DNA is TGTGCCAGCAGCTTAGGTTTTGGAGGGAAACTCTACGAGCAGTACTTC. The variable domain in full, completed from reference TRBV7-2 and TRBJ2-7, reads GAGVSQSPSNKVTEKGKDVELRCDPISGHTALYWYRQSLGQGLEFLIYFQGNSAPDKSGLPSDRFSAERTGGSVSTLTIQRTQQEDSAVYLCASSLGFGGKLYEQYFGPGTRLTVT.

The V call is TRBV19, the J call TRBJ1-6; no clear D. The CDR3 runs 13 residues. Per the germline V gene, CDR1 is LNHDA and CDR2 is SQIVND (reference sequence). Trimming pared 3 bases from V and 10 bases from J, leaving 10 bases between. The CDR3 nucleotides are TGTGCCAGTAGTATCCGAGCTAGCTCACCCCTCCACTTT. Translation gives CASSIRASSPLHF.

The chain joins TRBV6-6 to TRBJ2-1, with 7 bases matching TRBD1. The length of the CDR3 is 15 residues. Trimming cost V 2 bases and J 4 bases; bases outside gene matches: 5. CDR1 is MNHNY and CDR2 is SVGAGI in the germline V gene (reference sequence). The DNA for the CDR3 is TGTGCCAGCAGTTACATGGGGGACAGTTACAATGAGCAGTTCTTC. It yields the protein CASSYMGDSYNEQFF.

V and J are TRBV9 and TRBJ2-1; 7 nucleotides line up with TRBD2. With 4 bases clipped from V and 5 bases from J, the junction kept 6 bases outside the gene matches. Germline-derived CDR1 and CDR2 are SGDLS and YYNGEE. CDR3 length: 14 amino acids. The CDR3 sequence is CASSPSGANNEQFF. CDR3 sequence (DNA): TGTGCCAGCAGCCCCAGCGGGGCAAACAATGAGCAGTTCTTC.

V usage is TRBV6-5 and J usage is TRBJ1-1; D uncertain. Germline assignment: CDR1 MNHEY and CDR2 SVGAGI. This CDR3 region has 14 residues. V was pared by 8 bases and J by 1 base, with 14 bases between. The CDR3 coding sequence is TGTGCCAGCGGGGTTTTAGATGGGAACACTGAAGCTTTCTTT. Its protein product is CASGVLDGNTEAFF.

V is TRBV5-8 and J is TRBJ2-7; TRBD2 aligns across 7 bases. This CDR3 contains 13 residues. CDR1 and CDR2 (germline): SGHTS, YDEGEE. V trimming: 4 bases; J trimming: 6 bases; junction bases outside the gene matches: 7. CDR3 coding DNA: TGTGCCAGCAGCGCTGGACTAGTCGGCGAGCAGTACTTC. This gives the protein CASSAGLVGEQYF.

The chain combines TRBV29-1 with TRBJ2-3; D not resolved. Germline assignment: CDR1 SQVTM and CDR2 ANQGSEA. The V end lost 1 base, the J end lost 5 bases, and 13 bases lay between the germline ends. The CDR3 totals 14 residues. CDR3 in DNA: TGCAGCGTTGAAGCTCGGGCCTATCTAGATACGCAGTATTTT. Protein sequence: CSVEARAYLDTQYF.